This T cell receptor beta chain comes out of a study of T cells in Graves' hyperthyroidism and ophthalmopathy. Regions amplified from RNA transcripts were the TCR beta CDR3 regions. RT-PCR in the first round (using the HTBI primer set) targeted the TCR CDR3. TCRdb reanalysed the multiplex PCR reads using MiXCR and keeps one entry per CDR3 protein. The table records hundreds of thousands of distinct CDR3 sequences, 12% to 15% of them present only once. CDR1 is SNHLY, CDR2 FYNNEI, per germline. This CDR3 comprises 14 residues. Trimming stripped 6 bases from V and 0 bases from J, with 9 bases between. This chain connects TRBV2 to TRBJ1-3; TRBD1 is a possible D gene (5 bases). The source material was blood. The TCR comes from a woman aged 18-29 years with Graves' hyperthyroidism. The CDR3 here is CASRDSLSGNTIYF. DNA for the CDR3: TGTGCCAGCAGAGACAGTCTCTCTGGAAACACCATATATTTT.